A single T cell receptor beta chain is shown here with its context. The junction departs from germline at one end; a sequencing error may be responsible. This sample was taken from a study of T cells in Graves' hyperthyroidism and ophthalmopathy. Germline V lookup: CDR1 KGHSH, CDR2 LQKENI. This CDR3 region has 16 residues. From RNA transcripts, TCR beta CDR3 regions were amplified. HTBI primers were used for first-round RT-PCR of the TCR CDR3. TCRdb used MiXCR to reprocess the multiplex PCR reads, holding one entry per CDR3 protein. Here the sample spans roughly 300,000 distinct CDR3 sequences, 21% being singletons.

The sequenced sample was blood. The chain joins TRBV18 to TRBJ2-5; 9 nucleotides agree with TRBD2. The receptor comes from a woman in her fifties or sixties with Graves' hyperthyroidism. Written as DNA, the CDR3 is TGTGCCAGCTCATCACCGGCGGGAGGGTTCAAAGAGACCCAGTACTTC. This codes for CASSSPAGGFKETQYF.